Listed here are 15 T cell receptor beta chains from one sample, sequenced in a study of blood T cell repertoires in COVID-19 (dated by TCRdb to about 2020). Libraries came from the immunoSEQ multiplex PCR assay. As stored in TCRdb, this immuneACCESS dataset retains in-frame rearrangements with V and J assigned. A fraction of the clones does not appear; measured against another copy, unresolved V genes explain less than half of the discrepancy, and the remainder lacks a known reason. In this sample the table shows around 300,000 clones, around 90% of which occur a single time. The ten largest clones take up approximately 1.5% of the sample. What was sequenced was PBMCs or T cells enriched from blood (not recorded which). These receptor sequences come from a woman aged 40 to 50 who had recovered from COVID-19.

The chain links TRBV20-1 to TRBJ2-3, with 8 bases fitting TRBD2. Germline CDR1 reads DFQATT; CDR2 reads SNEGSKA (reference sequence). This CDR3 has 15 residues. V dropped 3 bases and J dropped 6; count of bases not matched to a gene: 11. CDR3 bases: TGCAGTGCTAGTGACACGGGGGGGCCGAACGATACGCAGTATTTT. Translated: CSASDTGGPNDTQYF.

The V and J genes are TRBV9 and TRBJ2-1; 8 bases are a match to TRBD2. The CDR3 runs to 15 residues. Looked up from germline, CDR1 is SGDLS and CDR2 is YYNGEE. J lost 9 bases, V lost 2 bases, and 10 bases had no gene match. The CDR3 coding sequence is TGTGCCAGCAGCGTCCGAGGGCGGGAGGCTGGTGAGCAGTTCTTC. Translated, it gives CASSVRGREAGEQFF. The complete variable domain, with remaining parts taken from reference TRBV9 and TRBJ2-1, reads DSGVTQTPKHLITATGQRVTLRCSPRSGDLSVYWYQQSLDQGLQFLIQYYNGEERAKGNILERFSAQQFPDLHSELNLSSLELGDSALYFCASSVRGREAGEQFFGPGTRLTVL.

The chain links TRBV11-2 to TRBJ1-1; unclear D gene. Trimming stripped 5 bases from V and 2 bases from J, with 6 bases between. The CDR3 sequence is 12 residues long. Germline lookup yields CDR1 SGHAT and CDR2 FQNNGV. The CDR3 nucleotides are TGTGCCAGCAGCCTTCTTAACACTGAAGCTTTCTTT. This codes for CASSLLNTEAFF. The full variable domain, with the rest looked up from reference TRBV11-2 and TRBJ1-1, is EAGVAQSPRYKIIEKRQSVAFWCNPISGHATLYWYQQILGQGPKLLIQFQNNGVVDDSQLPKDRFSAERLKGVDSTLKIQPAKLEDSAVYLCASSLLNTEAFFGQGTRLTVV.

V and J are TRBV11-2 and TRBJ1-2; D not certain. Looked up from germline, CDR1 is SGHAT and CDR2 is FQNNGV. The ends were cut back, 0 bases at V and 4 bases at J, with 9 bases in the middle. This CDR3 region has 14 residues. The DNA for the CDR3 is TGTGCCAGCAGCTTAGATTCCTGGGCCTATGGCTACACCTTC. Amino acids: CASSLDSWAYGYTF.

The chain is built from TRBV19 and TRBJ1-2; 8 nucleotides line up with TRBD1. J was trimmed by 4 bases and V by 4 bases; bases with no gene match: 11. This CDR3 has 16 residues. In germline, CDR1 is LNHDA, CDR2 SQIVND (reference sequence). The CDR3 DNA reads TGTGCCAGTAGTACAATTCTACAGGGGGTCTCCTATGGCTACACCTTC. Amino acids: CASSTILQGVSYGYTF.

The gene calls are TRBV20-1 and TRBJ1-5; tentative D call: TRBD1 (5 bases). V lost 3 bases and J 7 bases, leaving 16 bases between the germline ends. Looked up from germline, CDR1 is DFQATT and CDR2 is SNEGSKA (reference sequence). The CDR3 covers 14 residues. In nucleotides, the CDR3 is TGCAGTGCTAGTGTCCAGGGTGTGTGGCAGCCCCAGCATTTT. Amino acid sequence: CSASVQGVWQPQHF.

This clone was picked up one time. The rearrangement joins TRBV10-2 to TRBJ1-2; perhaps TRBD1 as D (6 bases). Germline lookup yields CDR1 WSHSY and CDR2 SAAADI. The CDR3 contains 13 residues. Trimming shortened V by 6 bases and J by 4 bases, and 12 bases separated the two germline ends. CDR3 DNA: TGCGCCAGCAGCGGCGGACAGATCTATGGCTACACCTTC. Its translation is CASSGGQIYGYTF.

The CDR3 sequence: CASSVENRSPLHF. The CDR3 DNA reads as TGTGCCAGCAGCGTAGAAAACCGGTCACCCCTCCACTTT. The chain is built from TRBV9 and TRBJ1-6; D is uncertain. Germline V gives CDR1 SGDLS, CDR2 YYNGEE. The length of the CDR3 is 13 residues. Between the trimmed V and J ends, which lost 0 bases and 10 bases, there was a span of 8 bases.

The chain recombines TRBV19 with TRBJ1-2; no firm D call. V lost 6 bases and J lost 7, with 18 bases in between. CDR3 size: 14 residues. The germline gives CDR1 LNHDA, CDR2 SQIVND (reference sequence). CDR3 protein: CASSMESVTGGYTF. The CDR3 nucleotides read TGTGCCAGTAGCATGGAATCAGTAACGGGTGGCTACACCTTC.

The V and J genes are TRBV5-3 and TRBJ2-7; the match to TRBD1 covers 9 bases. TRBV5-3 is reported as an ORF; its role is uncertain. J gave up 0 bases and V 4 bases, and 8 bases lay outside the gene matches. The CDR3 has 16 amino acids. The CDR3 bases are TGTGCCAGAAGCGACAGGGGGGAAGTGAGCTCCTACGAGCAGTACTTC. Protein sequence: CARSDRGEVSSYEQYF.

This sequence joins TRBV27 and TRBJ1-1; TRBD1 might be the D (5 bases). Germline V lookup: CDR1 MNHEY, CDR2 SMNVEV (reference sequence). V shed 4 bases and J shed 2 bases, with 17 bases lying between them. The CDR3 totals 16 residues. The CDR3 sequence is CASSSSLGGGNTEAFF. DNA for the CDR3: TGTGCCAGCAGTTCCTCCTTGGGGGGAGGCAACACTGAAGCTTTCTTT.

V and J are TRBV19 and TRBJ2-7, with a weak D call TRBD2 (6 bases). The germline CDR1 and CDR2 sequences are LNHDA and SQIVND (reference sequence). The CDR3 runs to 13 residues. V was pared by 6 bases and J by 7 bases, with 16 bases between. CDR3 region: CASSPRGMWEQYF. DNA of the CDR3: TGTGCCAGTAGCCCCCGGGGGATGTGGGAGCAGTACTTC.

The chain links TRBV7-3 to TRBJ2-2; TRBD1 aligns across 9 bases. The V gene's germline CDR1 is SGHTA and CDR2 FQGTGA. V shed 5 bases, J shed 5 bases, and the junction held 6 bases outside the gene matches. The CDR3 runs to 15 residues. CDR3 coding DNA: TGTGCCAGCAGCCTTAACAGGGGGCAGACCGGGGAGCTGTTTTTT. This gives the protein CASSLNRGQTGELFF. The full variable domain, with the rest looked up from reference TRBV7-3 and TRBJ2-2, is GAGVSQTPSNKVTEKGKYVELRCDPISGHTALYWYRQSLGQGPEFLIYFQGTGAADDSGLPNDRFFAVRPEGSVSTLKIQRTERGDSAVYLCASSLNRGQTGELFFGEGSRLTVL.

The chain joins TRBV6-5 to TRBJ1-6, with a weak D call TRBD1 (5 bases). CDR1 and CDR2 (germline): MNHEY, SVGAGI. The CDR3 has 12 residues. The ends were cut back, 5 bases at V and 13 bases at J, with 12 bases in the middle. CDR3 in amino acids: CASSKTGGPLHF. In DNA form, the CDR3 reads TGTGCCAGCAGTAAAACCGGGGGGCCCCTCCACTTT.

J is TRBJ2-2 and V is TRBV6-5, with D possibly matching TRBD2 (6 bases). V was clipped by 9 bases and J by 3 bases, with 17 bases between them. This CDR3 contains 15 residues. Per germline, CDR1 MNHEY and CDR2 SVGAGI. For the CDR3, the DNA is TGTGCCAGATCTACGGAGGGCCCGGACACCGGGGAGCTGTTTTTT. Translating gives CARSTEGPDTGELFF.